The 4 T cell receptor beta chains given below trace back to one sample, sequenced in a study of blood T cell repertoires in COVID-19. Produced via immunoSEQ multiplex PCR; TCRdb's table is partial and in-frame only. This repertoire shows some 45,000 clones, about 90% found once; its top ten account for 6.4%. The material sequenced was peripheral blood. Receptors originate from a man aged 65 to 79 with active COVID-19.

A few counts support this clone. V gene TRBV5-4 combines with J gene TRBJ1-1; D gene unclear. V dropped 4 bases and J dropped 4 bases, with 8 bases sitting between them. This CDR3 is 12 amino acids long. Germline V CDR1 and CDR2: SGHNT, YYREEE (reference sequence). The CDR3: CASSGEATEAFF. CDR3 DNA: TGTGCCAGCAGCGGTGAGGCCACTGAAGCTTTCTTT.

The chain joins TRBV20-1 to TRBJ1-2; no definite D call. From germline, CDR1 is DFQATT and CDR2 SNEGSKA (reference sequence). Trimming removed 2 bases at V and 8 bases at J, with 9 bases between. The CDR3 is made up of 11 amino acids. The DNA for the CDR3 is TGCAGTGCTAGAAACGGGGAAGGCTACACCTTC. Its protein is CSARNGEGYTF.

V is TRBV5-4 and J is TRBJ1-2, with D tentatively TRBD1 (5 bases). The V and J ends lost 4 bases and 5 bases respectively, with 15 bases between them. CDR3 length equals 14 residues. Germline assignment: CDR1 SGHNT and CDR2 YYREEE (reference sequence). The CDR3 region has the DNA TGTGCCAGCAGCCCCGCTGGAGGGGTTTATGGCTACACCTTC. The encoded protein is CASSPAGGVYGYTF.

The chain employs TRBV3-1 (or the pseudogene TRBV3-2) and TRBJ2-1; 7 bases line up with TRBD2. The V gene end was trimmed by 2 bases and the J gene end by 8 bases; junction bases not matched to a gene: 9. Germline V gene data show CDR1 as LGHDT and CDR2 as YNNKEL (reference sequence). The CDR3 has 15 amino acids. The CDR3 loop is CASSQMGGFSDEQFF. The CDR3 nucleotides are TGTGCCAGCAGCCAAATGGGGGGGTTTAGTGATGAGCAGTTCTTC.